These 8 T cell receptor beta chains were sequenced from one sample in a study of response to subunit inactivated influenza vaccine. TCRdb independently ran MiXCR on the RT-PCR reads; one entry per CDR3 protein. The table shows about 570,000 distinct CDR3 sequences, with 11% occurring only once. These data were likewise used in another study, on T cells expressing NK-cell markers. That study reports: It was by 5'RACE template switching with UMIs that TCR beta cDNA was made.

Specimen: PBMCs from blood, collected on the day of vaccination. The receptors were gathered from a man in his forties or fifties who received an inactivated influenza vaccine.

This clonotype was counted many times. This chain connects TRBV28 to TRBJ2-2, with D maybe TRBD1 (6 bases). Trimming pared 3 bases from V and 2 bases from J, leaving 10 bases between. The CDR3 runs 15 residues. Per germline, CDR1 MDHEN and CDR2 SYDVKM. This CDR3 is CASSLLQGNTGELFF. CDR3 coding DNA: TGTGCCAGCAGTTTGTTACAGGGCAACACCGGGGAGCTGTTTTTT.

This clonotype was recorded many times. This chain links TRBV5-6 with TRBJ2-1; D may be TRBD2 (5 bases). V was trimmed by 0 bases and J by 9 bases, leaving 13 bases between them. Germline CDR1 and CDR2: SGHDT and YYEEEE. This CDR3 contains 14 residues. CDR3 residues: CASSLGLSSGEQFF. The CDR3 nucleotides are TGTGCCAGCAGCTTGGGACTATCATCTGGTGAGCAGTTCTTC.

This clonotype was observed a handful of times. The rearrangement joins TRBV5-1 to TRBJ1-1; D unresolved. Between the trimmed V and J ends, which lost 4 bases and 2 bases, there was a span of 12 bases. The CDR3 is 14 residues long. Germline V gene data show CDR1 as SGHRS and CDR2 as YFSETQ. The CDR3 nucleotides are TGCGCCAGCAGCCCCCAGAAGCCCAACACTGAAGCTTTCTTT. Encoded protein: CASSPQKPNTEAFF.

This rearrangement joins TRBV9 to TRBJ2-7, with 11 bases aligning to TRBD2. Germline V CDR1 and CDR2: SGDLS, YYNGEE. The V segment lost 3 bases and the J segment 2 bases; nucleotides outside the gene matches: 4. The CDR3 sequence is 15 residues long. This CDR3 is CASSAGTSGAYEQYF. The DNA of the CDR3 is TGTGCCAGCAGCGCCGGGACTAGCGGTGCCTACGAGCAGTACTTC.

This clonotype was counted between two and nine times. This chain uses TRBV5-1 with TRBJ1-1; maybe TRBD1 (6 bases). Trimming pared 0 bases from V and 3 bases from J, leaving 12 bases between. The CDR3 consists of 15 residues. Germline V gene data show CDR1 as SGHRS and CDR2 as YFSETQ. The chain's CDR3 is CASSLEAGVHTEAFF. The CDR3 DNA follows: TGCGCCAGCAGCTTGGAAGCAGGGGTACACACTGAAGCTTTCTTT.

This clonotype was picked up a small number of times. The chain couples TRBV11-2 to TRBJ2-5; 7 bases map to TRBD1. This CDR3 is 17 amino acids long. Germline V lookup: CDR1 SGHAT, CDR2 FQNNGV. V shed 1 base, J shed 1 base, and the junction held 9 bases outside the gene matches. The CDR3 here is CASSLVATRGPQETQYF. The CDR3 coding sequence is TGTGCCAGCAGCTTAGTAGCAACTAGGGGGCCCCAAGAGACCCAGTACTTC.

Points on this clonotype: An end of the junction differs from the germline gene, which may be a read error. CDR3 nucleotide sequence: TGCGCCAGCAGCCAGGGACAGGGCTCCTGCGAGCAGTACTTC. Translation: CASSQGQGSCEQYF. The chain recombines TRBV4-1 with TRBJ2-7; TRBD1 matches at 9 bases. This CDR3 region has 14 residues. In germline, CDR1 is MGHRA, CDR2 YSYEKL.

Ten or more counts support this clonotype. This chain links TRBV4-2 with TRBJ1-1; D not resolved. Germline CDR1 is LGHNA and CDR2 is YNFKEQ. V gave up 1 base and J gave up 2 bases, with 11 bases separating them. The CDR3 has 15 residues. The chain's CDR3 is CASSQAFLGNTEAFF. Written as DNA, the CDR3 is TGTGCCAGCAGCCAAGCTTTTTTAGGTAACACTGAAGCTTTCTTT.